Included here is one TCR beta chain sequence, with context. Its matching antigen is unknown. Generated by immunoSEQ multiplex PCR, the TCRdb table keeps only in-frame clones and is missing some. The table lists approximately 77,000 clones, around 90% of them singletons. These data are taken from a study of T cell responses to AZD1222 COVID-19 vaccine. Germline trimming cut 5 bases from V and 4 bases from J; bases unmatched to any gene: 13. Germline V CDR1 and CDR2: MDHEN, SYDVKM. The CDR3 is 17 residues long. Study-wide points: Along spike, vaccine-associated CD4 TCRs were found throughout, with dominance at 160-218 and 743-854. The donor cohort was predominantly white British with a female majority, and clonal diversity may have been underestimated. Nearly half of the spike-specific TCRs reportedly recognize variant regions that carry no mutations.

The source of this sequence is an adult who received the AZD1222 COVID-19 vaccine. The gene calls are TRBV28 and TRBJ1-5; the match to TRBD1 covers 8 bases. Specimen: peripheral blood, collected 28 days after the second AZD1222 dose. The CDR3 here is CASSANPRGPYNQPQHF. The DNA of the CDR3 is TGTGCCAGCAGTGCGAACCCCAGGGGGCCGTATAATCAGCCCCAGCATTTT. The whole variable domain, remainder taken from reference TRBV28 and TRBJ1-5, is DVKVTQSSRYLVKRTGEKVFLECVQDMDHENMFWYRQDPGLGLRLIYFSYDVKMKEKGDIPEGYSVSREKKERFSLILESASTNQTSMYLCASSANPRGPYNQPQHFGDGTRLSIL.